This TCR beta chain was found in a study of blood T cell repertoires in COVID-19. The CDR3 totals 14 residues. The V end lost 5 bases, the J end lost 2 bases, and 13 bases lay between the germline ends. Germline CDR1 reads PRHDT; CDR2 reads FYEKMQ (reference sequence). Authors' methods: Estimation of nucleated cell counts relied on the amplification of reference gene primers. Assay used: immunoSEQ multiplex PCR; TCRdb lists only in-frame clones, some missing. V and J calls and clone size follow that table, whereas D and trimming were derived from the DNA. The sample has about 260,000 clones; 86% are singletons.

The receptor was derived from a man aged 35 to 55 with active or convalescent COVID-19. The sample was peripheral blood. V and J are TRBV13 and TRBJ2-7; possible D gene TRBD2, 6 bases. The CDR3 loop reads CASSLRDSPYEQYF. The CDR3 DNA sequence: TGTGCCAGCAGCCTCCGGGACTCACCCTACGAGCAGTACTTC.